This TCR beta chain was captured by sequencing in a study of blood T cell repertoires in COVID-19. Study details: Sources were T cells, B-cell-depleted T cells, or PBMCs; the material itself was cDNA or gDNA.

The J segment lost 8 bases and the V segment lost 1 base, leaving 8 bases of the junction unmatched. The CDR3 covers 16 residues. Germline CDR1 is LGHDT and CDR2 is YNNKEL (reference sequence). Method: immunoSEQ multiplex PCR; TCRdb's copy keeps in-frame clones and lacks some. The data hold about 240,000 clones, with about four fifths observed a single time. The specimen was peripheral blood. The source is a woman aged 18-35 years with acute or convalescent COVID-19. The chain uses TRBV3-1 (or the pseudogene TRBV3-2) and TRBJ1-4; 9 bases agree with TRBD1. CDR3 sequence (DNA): TGTGCCAGCAGCCAAGGCCGGGACAGGGTCTTAGAAAAACTGTTTTTT. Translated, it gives CASSQGRDRVLEKLFF.